The 18 T cell receptor beta chains given below trace back to one sample, sequenced in a study of blood T cell repertoires in COVID-19. The method was immunoSEQ multiplex PCR; TCRdb's version includes in-frame clones alone and lacks a portion of them. The data show roughly 250,000 clones, approximately 83% seen once. The sample taken for sequencing was PBMCs or T cells enriched from blood (not recorded which). All receptors come from a woman in her twenties or thirties who had recovered from COVID-19.

This rearrangement joins TRBV5-4 to TRBJ2-5, with a tentative D call TRBD2 (5 bases). V dropped 0 bases and J dropped 4 bases, with 10 bases sitting between them. Germline-derived CDR1 and CDR2 are SGHNT and YYREEE (reference sequence). This CDR3 comprises 14 residues. CDR3 sequence: CASSLERGRETQYF. CDR3 in DNA: TGTGCCAGCAGCTTGGAGAGAGGGCGAGAGACCCAGTACTTC.

The chain is built from TRBV5-1 and TRBJ2-7; D not resolved. V shed 4 bases and J shed 2 bases, with 10 bases lying between them. Per germline, CDR1 SGHRS and CDR2 YFSETQ. The CDR3 has 13 residues. CDR3 region: CASSVDGTYEQYF. The CDR3 DNA reads as TGCGCCAGCAGCGTGGACGGTACCTACGAGCAGTACTTC.

The rearrangement links TRBV11-2 to TRBJ2-1, with a weak D call TRBD1 (8 bases). The CDR3 length is 19 residues. V lost 4 bases to trimming and J lost 2 bases, with 24 bases between them. Germline CDR1 and CDR2: SGHAT and FQNNGV. The CDR3 loop is CASSSEQGVWGLPYNEQFF. In DNA, the CDR3 is TGTGCCAGCAGCTCAGAACAGGGGGTCTGGGGACTACCCTACAATGAGCAGTTCTTC.

J is TRBJ1-2 and V is TRBV28, with TRBD1 as a possible D gene (5 bases). CDR3 size: 13 residues. Per the germline V gene, CDR1 is MDHEN and CDR2 is SYDVKM. Trimming pared 5 bases from V and 7 bases from J, leaving 14 bases between. In DNA form, the CDR3 reads TGTGCCAGCAGTCAGGGCGGGGTGGCTGGCTACACCTTC. Protein: CASSQGGVAGYTF.

The V gene is TRBV20-1, the J gene TRBJ2-3; D uncertain. The germline V gene encodes CDR1 DFQATT and CDR2 SNEGSKA (reference sequence). The CDR3 runs to 11 residues. V lost 6 bases to trimming and J lost 3 bases, with 7 bases between them. The CDR3 spells CSAIYTDTQYF. CDR3 in DNA: TGCAGTGCCATCTATACAGATACGCAGTATTTT.

The chain recombines TRBV24-1 with TRBJ2-3; 8 nucleotides align to TRBD2. J was trimmed by 2 bases and V by 3 bases; bases with no gene match: 9. Germline V gene data show CDR1 as KGHDR and CDR2 as SFDVKD. CDR3 length: 17 residues. The CDR3 coding sequence is TGTGCCACCAGTGATGCGTTTAGCGGGGATTTCACAGATACGCAGTATTTT. Its protein is CATSDAFSGDFTDTQYF.

The genes are TRBV10-3 and TRBJ1-2, with a possible D match to TRBD1 (6 bases). V dropped 2 bases and J dropped 7 bases, with 20 bases sitting between them. This CDR3 is 16 amino acids long. Per germline, CDR1 ENHRY and CDR2 SYGVKD. CDR3 loop: CAISEPQAGTIAGYTF. The CDR3 region has the DNA TGTGCCATCAGTGAGCCGCAGGCCGGGACAATTGCTGGCTACACCTTC.

This sequence joins TRBV5-1 and TRBJ1-2; D is unclear. This CDR3 spans 12 amino acids. V was trimmed by 4 bases and J by 7 bases, leaving 11 bases between them. CDR1 and CDR2 (germline): SGHRS, YFSETQ. The DNA for the CDR3 is TGCGCCAGCAGCCCGGGAGATTCTGGCTACACCTTC. Encoded protein: CASSPGDSGYTF.

V and J are TRBV5-1 and TRBJ2-7; D is possibly TRBD1 (5 bases). The V end lost 0 bases, the J end lost 0 bases, and 10 bases lay between the germline ends. The CDR3 is 15 amino acids. The germline V gene encodes CDR1 SGHRS and CDR2 YFSETQ. The CDR3 coding sequence is TGCGCCAGCAGCTTGGGGGGCTCGCTCTCCTACGAGCAGTACTTC. Protein sequence: CASSLGGSLSYEQYF.

This clone showed up just a few times. A read error may account for a junction end that differs from germline. The chain uses TRBV29-1 and TRBJ1-2, with TRBD1 as a possible D gene (5 bases). Per germline, CDR1 SQVTM and CDR2 ANQGSEA. The CDR3 is 10 amino acids. CDR3 protein: CSVEADRRYF. CDR3 nucleotide sequence: TGCAGCGTTGAGGCAGACAGAAGATACTTC.

The DNA for the CDR3 is TGTGCCAGCAGCTTGGAGGGGGGGAGACTCAATGAGCAGTTCTTC. Its protein is CASSLEGGRLNEQFF. The chain carries TRBV5-8 and TRBJ2-1, with TRBD2 as a possible D gene (7 bases). V lost 0 bases to trimming and J lost 6 bases, with 13 bases between them. Germline CDR1 reads SGHTS; CDR2 reads YDEGEE. The CDR3 length is 15 residues.

The V call is TRBV7-9, the J call TRBJ2-5; 7 nucleotides align to TRBD2. The germline V gene has CDR1 SEHNR and CDR2 FQNEAQ (reference sequence). This CDR3 has 14 amino acids. J was trimmed by 4 bases and V by 1 base; bases with no gene match: 3. The CDR3 nucleotides read TGTGCCAGCAGCTTAGTCTCTAGCGGAGAGACCCAGTACTTC. Translation gives CASSLVSSGETQYF.

In this sample, this clone turned up once. This CDR3 reads CASSTGIAGTALPYEQYF. The CDR3 region has the DNA TGTGCCAGCAGCACTGGAATTGCCGGGACAGCGCTTCCCTACGAGCAGTACTTC. The V call is TRBV11-2, the J call TRBJ2-7; 7 positions agree with TRBD1. The CDR3 runs to 18 residues. The V gene's germline CDR1 is SGHAT and CDR2 FQNNGV. V lost 5 bases to trimming and J lost 2 bases; unmatched junction nucleotides: 18. Full variable domain (outside the CDR3, taken from reference TRBV11-2 and TRBJ2-7): EAGVAQSPRYKIIEKRQSVAFWCNPISGHATLYWYQQILGQGPKLLIQFQNNGVVDDSQLPKDRFSAERLKGVDSTLKIQPAKLEDSAVYLCASSTGIAGTALPYEQYFGPGTRLTVT.

This clone was counted a few times. V is TRBV6-2 or TRBV6-3 and J is TRBJ1-5; perhaps TRBD1 as D (5 bases). V was clipped by 6 bases and J by 1 base, with 19 bases between them. Germline V gives CDR1 MNHEY, CDR2 SVGEGT. This CDR3 spans 17 amino acids. CDR3 nucleotide sequence: TGTGCCAGCAGCCCAGCGGGGAGGGGACGGAGCAATCAGCCCCAGCATTTT. Encoded protein: CASSPAGRGRSNQPQHF.

This rearrangement joins TRBV28 to TRBJ2-7; tentatively, D is TRBD1 (6 bases). The CDR3 has 15 amino acids. V lost 10 bases and J 2 bases, leaving 21 bases between the germline ends. Germline CDR1 is MDHEN and CDR2 is SYDVKM. CDR3 loop: CATGGQSPITYEQYF. Here the CDR3 DNA reads TGTGCCACCGGAGGACAGAGTCCGATTACCTACGAGCAGTACTTC.

The CDR3 bases are TGTGCCAGCAGCCAAGATAGCGGGGGTTTCTTCTACGAGCAGTACTTC. Encoded protein: CASSQDSGGFFYEQYF. The chain combines TRBV4-2 with TRBJ2-7, with 9 bases aligning to TRBD2. Germline CDR1 LGHNA, CDR2 YNFKEQ. Trimming removed 0 bases from V and 3 bases from J; junction bases left unmatched: 6. CDR3 size: 16 residues.

The chain combines TRBV28 with TRBJ1-4; possibly TRBD1 for D (5 bases). V dropped 7 bases and J dropped 3 bases, with 9 bases sitting between them. The V gene's germline CDR1 is MDHEN and CDR2 SYDVKM. CDR3 length equals 13 residues. The CDR3 protein is CASTDSANEKLFF. The CDR3 bases are TGTGCCAGCACCGACAGCGCTAATGAAAAACTGTTTTTT.

This rearrangement joins TRBV25-1 to TRBJ2-1; TRBD2 matches 9 bases. Looked up from germline, CDR1 is MGHDK and CDR2 is SYGVNS. The J segment lost 7 bases and the V segment lost 6 bases, leaving 7 bases of the junction unmatched. This CDR3 spans 14 amino acids. The CDR3 region has the DNA TGTGCCAGCAGCGCGGGAGGGCCTGAAAATGAGCAGTTCTTC. It encodes CASSAGGPENEQFF.